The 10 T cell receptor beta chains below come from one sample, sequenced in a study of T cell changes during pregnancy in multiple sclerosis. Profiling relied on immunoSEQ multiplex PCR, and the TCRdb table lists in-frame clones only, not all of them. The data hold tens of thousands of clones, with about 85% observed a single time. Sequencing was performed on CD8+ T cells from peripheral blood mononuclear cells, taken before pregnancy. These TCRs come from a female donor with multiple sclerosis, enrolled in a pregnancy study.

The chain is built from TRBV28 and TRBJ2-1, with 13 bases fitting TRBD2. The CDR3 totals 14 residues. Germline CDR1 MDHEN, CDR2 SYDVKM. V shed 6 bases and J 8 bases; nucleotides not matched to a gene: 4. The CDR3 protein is CASRTSGRWHEQFF. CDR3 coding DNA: TGTGCCAGCAGGACTAGCGGGAGGTGGCATGAGCAGTTCTTC.

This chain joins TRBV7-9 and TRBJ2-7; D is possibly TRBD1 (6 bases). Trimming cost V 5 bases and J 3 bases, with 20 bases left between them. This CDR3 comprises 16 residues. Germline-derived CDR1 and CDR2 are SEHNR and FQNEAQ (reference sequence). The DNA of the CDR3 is TGTGCCAGCAGCCCGTCCGAGGGGGTAGGAATCTACGAGCAGTACTTC. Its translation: CASSPSEGVGIYEQYF.

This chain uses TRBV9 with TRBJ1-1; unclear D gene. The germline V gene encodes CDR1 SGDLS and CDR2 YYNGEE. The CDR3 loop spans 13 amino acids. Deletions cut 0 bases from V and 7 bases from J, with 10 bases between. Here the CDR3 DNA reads TGTGCCAGCAGCGTAGTTGAGAGGGATGAAGCTTTCTTT. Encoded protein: CASSVVERDEAFF. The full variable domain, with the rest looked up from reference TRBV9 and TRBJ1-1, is DSGVTQTPKHLITATGQRVTLRCSPRSGDLSVYWYQQSLDQGLQFLIQYYNGEERAKGNILERFSAQQFPDLHSELNLSSLELGDSALYFCASSVVERDEAFFGQGTRLTVV.

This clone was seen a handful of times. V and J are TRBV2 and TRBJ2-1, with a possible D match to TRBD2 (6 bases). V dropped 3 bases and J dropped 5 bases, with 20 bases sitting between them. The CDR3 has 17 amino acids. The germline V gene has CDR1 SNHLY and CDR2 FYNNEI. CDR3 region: CASSETRPGLLNNEQFF. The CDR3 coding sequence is TGTGCCAGCAGTGAGACACGCCCGGGACTCCTCAACAATGAGCAGTTCTTC. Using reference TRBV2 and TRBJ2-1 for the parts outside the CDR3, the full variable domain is EPEVTQTPSHQVTQMGQEVILRCVPISNHLYFYWYRQILGQKVEFLVSFYNNEISEKSEIFDDQFSVERPDGSNFTLKIRSTKLEDSAMYFCASSETRPGLLNNEQFFGPGTRLTVL.

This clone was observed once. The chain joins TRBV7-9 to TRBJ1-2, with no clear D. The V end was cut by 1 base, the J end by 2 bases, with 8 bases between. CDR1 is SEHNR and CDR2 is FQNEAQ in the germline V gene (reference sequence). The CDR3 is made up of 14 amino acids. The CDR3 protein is CASSLVVGNYGYTF. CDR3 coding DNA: TGTGCCAGCAGCTTAGTAGTCGGGAACTATGGCTACACCTTC.

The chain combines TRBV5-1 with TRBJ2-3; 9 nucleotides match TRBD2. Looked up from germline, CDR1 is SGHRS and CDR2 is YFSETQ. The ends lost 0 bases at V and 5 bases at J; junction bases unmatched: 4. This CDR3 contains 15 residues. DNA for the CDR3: TGCGCCAGCAGCTTGGCTGCGGGAGGGGTAGATACGCAGTATTTT. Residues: CASSLAAGGVDTQYF.

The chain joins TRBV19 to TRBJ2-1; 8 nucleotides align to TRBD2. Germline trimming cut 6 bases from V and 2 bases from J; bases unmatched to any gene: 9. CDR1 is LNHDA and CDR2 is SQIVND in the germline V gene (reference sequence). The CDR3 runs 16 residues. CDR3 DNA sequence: TGTGCCAGTAGAGGGGGGAGCGGGAGCCCCTACAATGAGCAGTTCTTC. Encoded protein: CASRGGSGSPYNEQFF.

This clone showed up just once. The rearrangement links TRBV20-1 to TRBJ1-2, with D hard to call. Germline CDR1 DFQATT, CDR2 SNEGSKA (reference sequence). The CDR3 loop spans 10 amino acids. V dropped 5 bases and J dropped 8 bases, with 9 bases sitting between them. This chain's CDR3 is CSASRGGYTF. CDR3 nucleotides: TGCAGTGCTTCACGGGGAGGCTACACCTTC.

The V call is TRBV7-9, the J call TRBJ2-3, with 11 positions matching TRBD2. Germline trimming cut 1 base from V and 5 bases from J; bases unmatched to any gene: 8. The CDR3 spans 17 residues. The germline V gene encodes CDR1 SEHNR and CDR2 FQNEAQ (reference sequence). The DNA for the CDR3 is TGTGCCAGCAGCTTAGGTACTAGCGGGAGATGGAGAGATACGCAGTATTTT. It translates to CASSLGTSGRWRDTQYF.

The CDR3 loop reads CASSQDLVTPGSYNEQFF. CDR3 bases: TGCGCCAGCAGCCAAGATCTAGTGACGCCTGGCTCCTACAATGAGCAGTTCTTC. This chain uses TRBV4-3 with TRBJ2-1; D not resolved. Germline CDR1 reads LGHNA; CDR2 reads YSLEER. This CDR3 is 18 amino acids long. V was clipped by 0 bases and J by 0 bases, with 15 bases between them.